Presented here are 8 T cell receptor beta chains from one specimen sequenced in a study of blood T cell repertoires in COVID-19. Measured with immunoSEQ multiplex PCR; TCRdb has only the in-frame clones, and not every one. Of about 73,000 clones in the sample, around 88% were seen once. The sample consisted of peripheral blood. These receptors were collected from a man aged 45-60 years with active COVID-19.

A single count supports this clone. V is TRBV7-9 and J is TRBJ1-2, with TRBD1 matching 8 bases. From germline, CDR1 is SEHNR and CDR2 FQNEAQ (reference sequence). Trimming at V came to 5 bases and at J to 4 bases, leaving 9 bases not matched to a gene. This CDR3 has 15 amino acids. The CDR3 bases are TGTGCCAGCAGCCCTTATCAGGGGGCGGGCTATGGCTACACCTTC. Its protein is CASSPYQGAGYGYTF.

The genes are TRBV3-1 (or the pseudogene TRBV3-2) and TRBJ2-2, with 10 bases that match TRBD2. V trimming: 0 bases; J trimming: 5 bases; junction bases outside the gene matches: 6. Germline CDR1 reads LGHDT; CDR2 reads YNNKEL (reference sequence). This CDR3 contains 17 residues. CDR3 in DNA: TGTGCCAGCAGCCAAGATGCAAGCGGGAGGGGTACCGGGGAGCTGTTTTTT. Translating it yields CASSQDASGRGTGELFF.

The CDR3 protein is CASSLAGTNYEQYF. In DNA, the CDR3 is TGTGCCAGCAGCTTGGCAGGGACAAACTACGAGCAGTACTTC. This rearrangement joins TRBV11-1 to TRBJ2-7, with TRBD1 as a possible D gene (6 bases). Trimming left V 3 bases short and J 3 bases short, with 12 bases between. The CDR3 has 14 amino acids. Germline CDR1 and CDR2: SGHAT and FQDESV (reference sequence).

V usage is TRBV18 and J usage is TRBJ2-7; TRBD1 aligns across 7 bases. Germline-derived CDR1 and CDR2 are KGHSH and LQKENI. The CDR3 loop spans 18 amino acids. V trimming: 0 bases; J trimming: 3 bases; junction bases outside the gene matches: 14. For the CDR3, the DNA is TGTGCCAGCTCACCACCGGGACAGCCCCTCAAGGCGATCTACGAGCAGTACTTC. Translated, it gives CASSPPGQPLKAIYEQYF.

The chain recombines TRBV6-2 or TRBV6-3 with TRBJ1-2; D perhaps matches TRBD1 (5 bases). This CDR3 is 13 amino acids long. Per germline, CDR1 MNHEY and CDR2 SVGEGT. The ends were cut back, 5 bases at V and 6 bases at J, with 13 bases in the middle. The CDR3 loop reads CASSARGAHGYTF. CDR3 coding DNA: TGTGCCAGCAGTGCGCGGGGCGCGCATGGCTACACCTTC.

The DNA for the CDR3 is TGTGCCAGCAGTGCGGGTTCCTATGGCTACACCTTC. Amino acids: CASSAGSYGYTF. The V and J genes are TRBV2 and TRBJ1-2; D is undetermined. The CDR3 sequence is 12 residues long. Germline CDR1 reads SNHLY; CDR2 reads FYNNEI. The V and J ends lost 4 bases and 4 bases respectively, with 7 bases between them.

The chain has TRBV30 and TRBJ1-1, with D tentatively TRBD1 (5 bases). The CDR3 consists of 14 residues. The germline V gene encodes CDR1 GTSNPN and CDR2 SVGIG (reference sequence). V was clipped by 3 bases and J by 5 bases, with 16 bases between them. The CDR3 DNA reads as TGTGCCTGGAGCCCCTCCGGGGGTCGGACTGAAGCTTTCTTT. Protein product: CAWSPSGGRTEAFF.

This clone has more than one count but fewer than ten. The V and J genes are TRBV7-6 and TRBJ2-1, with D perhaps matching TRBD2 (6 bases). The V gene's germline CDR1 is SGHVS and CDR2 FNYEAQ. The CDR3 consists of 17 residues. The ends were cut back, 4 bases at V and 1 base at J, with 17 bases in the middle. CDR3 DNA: TGTGCCAGCAGCTCCCGTCCGCCAGGGAGGTCCTACAATGAGCAGTTCTTC. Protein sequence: CASSSRPPGRSYNEQFF.